These 30 T cell receptor beta chains were all obtained from the same sample, sequenced in a study of blood T cell repertoires in COVID-19. The repertoire was sequenced with immunoSEQ multiplex PCR; TCRdb's copy has only in-frame clones and lacks some. The sample includes 180,000 or so clones, 87% of them seen just once. Sample: PBMCs or T cells enriched from blood (not recorded which). All receptors come from a human donor with acute COVID-19. The donor label of this sample is uncertain.

V is TRBV6-5 and J is TRBJ2-7; 10 nucleotides match TRBD1. The V gene's germline CDR1 is MNHEY and CDR2 SVGAGI. With V trimmed by 5 bases and J by 3 bases, 4 bases remained unmatched. The CDR3 totals 14 residues. The CDR3 reads CASSPGTGVYEQYF. CDR3 nucleotides: TGTGCCAGCAGTCCAGGGACAGGGGTCTACGAGCAGTACTTC.

The rearrangement joins TRBV19 to TRBJ1-5; D might be TRBD1 (6 bases). The V and J ends lost 2 bases and 4 bases respectively, with 12 bases between them. Germline V CDR1 and CDR2: LNHDA, SQIVND (reference sequence). This CDR3 is 15 amino acids long. CDR3 in DNA: TGTGCCAGTAGTATAATACGGACAGTTAATCAGCCCCAGCATTTT. Translating it yields CASSIIRTVNQPQHF. The complete variable domain, with remaining parts taken from reference TRBV19 and TRBJ1-5, reads DGGITQSPKYLFRKEGQNVTLSCEQNLNHDAMYWYRQDPGQGLRLIYYSQIVNDFQKGDIAEGYSVSREKKESFPLTVTSAQKNPTAFYLCASSIIRTVNQPQHFGDGTRLSIL.

The V and J genes are TRBV7-2 and TRBJ2-7, with a weak D call TRBD1 (5 bases). The CDR3 is 14 residues long. With 4 bases removed from V and 5 bases from J, the gap between germline ends came to 15 bases. CDR1 is SGHTA, CDR2 FQGNSA, per germline. CDR3 region: CASSSQEFFHEQYF. The CDR3 coding sequence is TGTGCCAGCAGCTCACAGGAGTTCTTCCACGAGCAGTACTTC.

The chain uses TRBV30 and TRBJ2-5, with TRBD2 matching over 12 bases. CDR1 is GTSNPN and CDR2 is SVGIG in the germline V gene (reference sequence). This CDR3 comprises 14 residues. Trimming took 4 bases from V and 5 from J; bases not matched to a gene: 5. The CDR3 is CAWTTSGGSETQYF. In DNA, the CDR3 is TGTGCCTGGACCACTAGCGGGGGGTCGGAGACCCAGTACTTC. Supplemented by reference TRBV30 and TRBJ2-5, the full variable domain reads SQTIHQWPATLVQPVGSPLSLECTVEGTSNPNLYWYRQAAGRGLQLLFYSVGIGQISSEVPQNLSASRPQDRQFILSSKKLLLSDSGFYLCAWTTSGGSETQYFGPGTRLLVL.

The chain couples TRBV7-8 to TRBJ2-3, with 7 bases that match TRBD1. The CDR3 is made up of 16 amino acids. Germline V lookup: CDR1 SGHVS, CDR2 FQNEAQ. The J segment lost 5 bases and the V segment lost 5 bases, leaving 13 bases of the junction unmatched. CDR3 nucleotides: TGTGCCAGCAGCCCCCACAGGGGTGGTCGCCAAGATACGCAGTATTTT. The encoded protein is CASSPHRGGRQDTQYF.

The chain joins TRBV4-1 to TRBJ2-1, with D unclear. The CDR3 has 12 amino acids. V lost 5 bases and J lost 9, with 11 bases in between. Germline CDR1 and CDR2: MGHRA and YSYEKL. The CDR3 bases are TGCGCCAGCAGCTCAACCTCCAGTGAGCAGTTCTTC. This codes for CASSSTSSEQFF.

The chain uses TRBV10-3 and TRBJ2-4, with a weak D call TRBD2 (5 bases). Germline CDR1 reads ENHRY; CDR2 reads SYGVKD. This CDR3 comprises 14 residues. The ends were cut back, 3 bases at V and 3 bases at J, with 9 bases in the middle. The CDR3 region is CAISDGLRKNIQYF. For the CDR3, the DNA is TGTGCCATCAGTGACGGACTCCGCAAAAACATTCAGTACTTC.

This chain joins TRBV7-9 and TRBJ1-2; D unclear. The CDR3 length is 14 residues. Germline CDR1 and CDR2: SEHNR and FQNEAQ (reference sequence). Trimming left V 4 bases short and J 4 bases short, with 13 bases between. This CDR3 reads CASSSFLEGYGYTF. As DNA, the CDR3 is TGTGCCAGCAGCTCCTTTCTCGAGGGCTATGGCTACACCTTC.

CDR3 region: CASSIDPGLKLTHEQYF. CDR3 nucleotides: TGTGCCAGTAGTATAGATCCGGGACTTAAGCTCACCCACGAGCAGTACTTC. The J gene is TRBJ2-7, the V gene TRBV19; D is perhaps TRBD2 (6 bases). The CDR3 runs 17 residues. Trimming pared 0 bases from V and 5 bases from J, leaving 20 bases between. Germline V gives CDR1 LNHDA, CDR2 SQIVND (reference sequence).

In this sample, this clone turned up once. The J gene is TRBJ2-4, the V gene TRBV5-1; D call uncertain. Germline CDR1 and CDR2: SGHRS and YFSETQ. Trimming stripped 0 bases from V and 5 bases from J, with 6 bases between. The CDR3 runs to 13 residues. The CDR3 DNA is TGCGCCAGCAGCTTGGACGGAGAAAACATTCAGTACTTC. As protein: CASSLDGENIQYF.

The J gene is TRBJ1-2, the V gene TRBV7-9; the D gene is possibly TRBD1 (5 bases). The CDR3 totals 13 residues. Deletions cut 6 bases from V and 2 bases from J, with 10 bases between. The germline CDR1 and CDR2 sequences are SEHNR and FQNEAQ (reference sequence). CDR3 in DNA: TGTGCCAGCAGAAAGGACACGAACTATGGCTACACCTTC. Amino acid sequence: CASRKDTNYGYTF.

The chain has TRBV11-3 and TRBJ1-5; D remains ambiguous. The CDR3 is 12 residues long. V was clipped by 9 bases and J by 0 bases, with 6 bases between them. CDR1 is SGHNT, CDR2 YENEEA, per germline. This CDR3 reads CASGHSNQPQHF. In nucleotides, the CDR3 is TGTGCCAGTGGGCATAGCAATCAGCCCCAGCATTTT.

This chain connects TRBV6-1 to TRBJ1-6; the D gene is possibly TRBD1 (6 bases). The V end lost 2 bases, the J end lost 10 bases, and 18 bases lay between the germline ends. CDR3 length: 16 residues. From germline, CDR1 is MNHNS and CDR2 SASEGT. The CDR3 protein is CASSELEVRGGSPLHF. CDR3 bases: TGTGCCAGCAGTGAATTGGAAGTCCGTGGGGGCTCACCCCTCCACTTT.

The chain employs TRBV30 and TRBJ1-1; TRBD1 is a possible D gene (6 bases). The V end lost 1 base, the J end lost 1 base, and 10 bases lay between the germline ends. The CDR3 has 14 residues. CDR1 and CDR2 (germline): GTSNPN, SVGIG (reference sequence). The CDR3 loop reads CAWSGGHSNTEAFF. The CDR3 nucleotides are TGTGCCTGGAGTGGGGGACACTCGAACACTGAAGCTTTCTTT.

The V gene is TRBV2, the J gene TRBJ1-6, with a tentative D call TRBD1 (6 bases). CDR1 SNHLY and CDR2 FYNNEI come from the germline V gene. The ends were cut back, 7 bases at V and 6 bases at J, with 16 bases in the middle. The CDR3 runs to 15 residues. CDR3 DNA: TGTGCCAGCACCAGTACAGGGTGGCTTAATTCACCCCTCCACTTT. Translating it yields CASTSTGWLNSPLHF.

V usage is TRBV6-5 and J usage is TRBJ2-5, with D uncertain. V lost 7 bases and J lost 4, with 13 bases in between. The germline V gene encodes CDR1 MNHEY and CDR2 SVGAGI. The CDR3 consists of 13 residues. The CDR3 DNA is TGTGCCAGCAATGCTCGGTCTAGAGAGACCCAGTACTTC. Translated: CASNARSRETQYF.

This clone showed up just a few times. V gene TRBV30 combines with J gene TRBJ1-2, with no clear D. In germline, CDR1 is GTSNPN, CDR2 SVGIG (reference sequence). The CDR3 is 11 amino acids. V gave up 1 base and J gave up 7 bases, with 7 bases separating them. CDR3 sequence (DNA): TGTGCCTGGAGTGAGAGGCGTGGCTACACCTTC. This translates into CAWSERRGYTF.

The genes are TRBV6-5 and TRBJ1-2; D gene unclear. This CDR3 is built from 11 residues. Germline lookup yields CDR1 MNHEY and CDR2 SVGAGI. Between the trimmed V and J ends, which lost 4 bases and 4 bases, there was a span of 4 bases. The CDR3 protein is CASSSVYGYTF. The CDR3 nucleotides are TGTGCCAGCAGTTCCGTCTATGGCTACACCTTC.

V and J are TRBV12-5 and TRBJ2-1; the D gene is possibly TRBD2 (7 bases). This CDR3 is 11 amino acids long. CDR1 is LGHNT, CDR2 FRNRAP, per germline. CDR3 nucleotide sequence: TGTCCCCCGGGGGGCCCCGATGAGCAGTTCTTC. It yields the protein CPPGGPDEQFF.

The chain combines TRBV6-5 with TRBJ2-1, with D hard to call. Between the trimmed V and J ends, which lost 8 bases and 0 bases, there was a span of 14 bases. Germline V CDR1 and CDR2: MNHEY, SVGAGI. There are 15 residues in the CDR3. As DNA, the CDR3 is TGTGCCAGCCACGGAGAGTGGAGCTCCTACAATGAGCAGTTCTTC. Protein sequence: CASHGEWSSYNEQFF.

The chain links TRBV6-4 to TRBJ2-7; tentatively, D is TRBD2 (5 bases). The CDR3 runs to 13 residues. The ends were cut back, 3 bases at V and 5 bases at J, with 11 bases in the middle. Germline values: CDR1 MRHNA, CDR2 SNTAGT. The CDR3 loop is CASSEKLEDEQYF. The CDR3, as DNA: TGTGCCAGCAGTGAAAAACTAGAGGACGAGCAGTACTTC.

The chain recombines TRBV5-4 with TRBJ1-1; 8 positions match TRBD1. The CDR3 contains 15 residues. V shed 0 bases and J 6 bases; nucleotides not matched to a gene: 7. CDR1 is SGHNT and CDR2 is YYREEE in the germline V gene (reference sequence). This CDR3 reads CASSLASGGLAEAFF. CDR3 nucleotide sequence: TGTGCCAGCAGCTTGGCCTCAGGGGGCTTGGCTGAAGCTTTCTTT. Complete variable domain (other parts from reference TRBV5-4 and TRBJ1-1): ETGVTQSPTHLIKTRGQQVTLRCSSQSGHNTVSWYQQALGQGPQFIFQYYREEENGRGNFPPRFSGLQFPNYSSELNVNALELDDSALYLCASSLASGGLAEAFFGQGTRLTVV.

The chain is built from TRBV19 and TRBJ2-1, with TRBD2 identical over 11 bases. This CDR3 has 16 amino acids. The J segment lost 1 base and the V segment lost 5 bases, leaving 4 bases of the junction unmatched. Per the germline V gene, CDR1 is LNHDA and CDR2 is SQIVND (reference sequence). The CDR3 reads CASSATSGGSYNEQFF. The DNA of the CDR3 is TGTGCCAGTAGTGCCACTAGCGGGGGATCCTACAATGAGCAGTTCTTC.

The J gene is TRBJ1-5, the V gene TRBV6-5, with D maybe TRBD1 (6 bases). The V and J ends lost 2 bases and 1 base respectively, with 12 bases between them. This CDR3 contains 16 residues. Germline V gives CDR1 MNHEY, CDR2 SVGAGI. The CDR3 nucleotides are TGTGCCAGCAGTTACGGGGGCCCTGGAAGCAATCAGCCCCAGCATTTT. As protein: CASSYGGPGSNQPQHF.

The V gene is TRBV6-5, the J gene TRBJ2-1; the match to TRBD1 covers 10 bases. The CDR3 totals 15 residues. V dropped 9 bases and J dropped 3; count of bases not matched to a gene: 8. Germline CDR1 MNHEY, CDR2 SVGAGI. The CDR3 sequence: CASLSGTGVYNEQFF. CDR3 DNA: TGTGCCAGTCTTTCCGGGACAGGGGTCTACAATGAGCAGTTCTTC.

In this sample, this clone turned up a few times. The V and J genes are TRBV7-2 and TRBJ2-3, with a weak D call TRBD1 (5 bases). This CDR3 region has 12 residues. Germline CDR1 reads SGHTA; CDR2 reads FQGNSA. Between the trimmed V and J ends, which lost 2 bases and 5 bases, there was a span of 5 bases. CDR3 sequence reads: CASSLQGDTQYF. The CDR3 region has the DNA TGTGCCAGCAGCTTACAGGGAGATACGCAGTATTTT.

The V gene is TRBV4-2, the J gene TRBJ1-1, with 9 bases matching TRBD1. V was clipped by 4 bases and J by 4 bases; unmatched bases: 7. The CDR3 is 15 residues long. Germline CDR1 LGHNA, CDR2 YNFKEQ. CDR3 region: CASSRRDREATEAFF. CDR3 nucleotide sequence: TGTGCCAGCAGCCGACGGGACAGGGAGGCCACTGAAGCTTTCTTT.

This chain uses TRBV4-1 with TRBJ2-7; D uncertain. The CDR3 extends over 12 amino acids. Germline V gene sequence: CDR1 MGHRA, CDR2 YSYEKL. V lost 2 bases, J lost 6 bases, and 8 bases lay in between. The CDR3, as DNA: TGCGCCAGCAGCCAAATACTTGGCGAGCAGTACTTC. Amino acid sequence: CASSQILGEQYF.

The rearrangement links TRBV4-3 to TRBJ1-6; D call uncertain. The CDR3 consists of 14 residues. Trimming removed 1 base at V and 9 bases at J, with 10 bases between. CDR1 is LGHNA, CDR2 YSLEER, per germline. The CDR3 DNA is TGCGCCAGCAGCCAAGCCCCCGAGAGTTCACCCCTCCACTTT. Translating it yields CASSQAPESSPLHF.

V usage is TRBV5-1 and J usage is TRBJ1-3; perhaps TRBD1 as D (5 bases). Looked up from germline, CDR1 is SGHRS and CDR2 is YFSETQ. V dropped 0 bases and J dropped 7 bases, with 14 bases sitting between them. This CDR3 has 15 residues. CDR3 sequence: CASSLEQPGRNTIYF. The CDR3 DNA follows: TGCGCCAGCAGCTTGGAGCAGCCAGGGAGGAACACCATATATTTT.